Below are 21 T cell receptor beta chains sequenced from a single sample in a study of STAT5B mutations in CD4+ large granular lymphocyte leukemia. Repertoires were generated with immunoSEQ multiplex PCR, while TCRdb's copy carries only in-frame clones and drops some. The top ten clones hold approximately 2.3% of a sample with around 33,000 clones, 70% to 85% of them seen once. The sample comprised CD4+ T cells from blood buffy coats. These receptors were taken from a human donor in good health.

V gene TRBV10-2 combines with J gene TRBJ2-3; TRBD2 is a possible D gene (6 bases). CDR1 is WSHSY and CDR2 is SAAADI in the germline V gene. The CDR3 is made up of 14 amino acids. The V end was cut by 7 bases, the J end by 6 bases, with 17 bases between. CDR3 sequence (DNA): TGCGCCAGCAACCCTGCTAGCGAGGTGGATACGCAGTATTTT. As protein: CASNPASEVDTQYF.

This rearrangement joins TRBV10-3 to TRBJ2-5, with a possible D match to TRBD2 (7 bases). From germline, CDR1 is ENHRY and CDR2 SYGVKD. This CDR3 comprises 14 residues. V was shortened by 2 bases and J by 4 bases, with 11 bases between the two germline ends. CDR3 in amino acids: CAISEGGAVETQYF. The CDR3 DNA reads TGTGCCATCAGTGAGGGGGGGGCGGTAGAGACCCAGTACTTC.

The chain couples TRBV7-3 to TRBJ2-4; maybe TRBD1 (6 bases). The V gene's germline CDR1 is SGHTA and CDR2 FQGTGA. The V end was cut by 5 bases, the J end by 5 bases, with 13 bases between. The CDR3 spans 14 residues. The CDR3: CASSPTGMENIQYF. The CDR3, as DNA: TGTGCCAGCAGCCCTACAGGGATGGAAAACATTCAGTACTTC.

This sequence joins TRBV11-3 and TRBJ2-3, with 11 bases identical to TRBD1. CDR1 is SGHNT, CDR2 YENEEA, per germline. V trimming: 5 bases; J trimming: 1 base; junction bases outside the gene matches: 11. The CDR3 contains 18 residues. The CDR3 DNA follows: TGTGCCAGCAGCCGACCGGGACAGGGGGTGTTTGGCACAGATACGCAGTATTTT. It encodes CASSRPGQGVFGTDTQYF.

The rearrangement uses TRBV4-1 and TRBJ2-2; the D is unclear. CDR1 is MGHRA and CDR2 is YSYEKL in the germline V gene. V was shortened by 0 bases and J by 6 bases, with 8 bases between the two germline ends. CDR3 length: 14 amino acids. The CDR3 spells CASSQEIAAGELFF. The CDR3, as DNA: TGCGCCAGCAGCCAAGAAATCGCCGCCGGGGAGCTGTTTTTT.

The V and J genes are TRBV19 and TRBJ1-5, with D possibly TRBD1 on 6 matching bases. The CDR3 runs 18 residues. Germline loops: CDR1 LNHDA, CDR2 SQIVND (reference sequence). V gave up 3 bases and J gave up 7 bases, with 25 bases separating them. Written as DNA, the CDR3 is TGTGCCAGTAGTATGGCGGCAGGGGCCGGGAGCTGGGTACAGCCCCAGCATTTT. The encoded protein is CASSMAAGAGSWVQPQHF.

The chain has TRBV28 and TRBJ1-5, with D possibly TRBD1 on 5 matching bases. This CDR3 has 15 amino acids. Trimming left V 4 bases short and J 3 bases short, with 13 bases between. Germline values: CDR1 MDHEN, CDR2 SYDVKM. CDR3 loop: CASSSTGTYNQPQHF. In DNA, the CDR3 is TGTGCCAGCAGTTCAACCGGGACGTACAATCAGCCCCAGCATTTT.

CDR3 DNA: TGCGCCAGCAGCTTGGATGGAGCTTACACCGATACGCAGTATTTT. Translation gives CASSLDGAYTDTQYF. This sequence joins TRBV5-1 and TRBJ2-3; D gene unclear. Between the trimmed V and J ends, which lost 0 bases and 6 bases, there was a span of 14 bases. Germline CDR1 and CDR2: SGHRS and YFSETQ. This CDR3 has 15 amino acids.

The rearrangement links TRBV19 to TRBJ1-2, with 9 bases identical to TRBD1. CDR1 is LNHDA and CDR2 is SQIVND in the germline V gene (reference sequence). The CDR3 loop spans 17 amino acids. Trimming removed 6 bases from V and 2 bases from J; junction bases left unmatched: 13. The CDR3 reads CASRHGLGTGPNYGYTF. The CDR3 DNA reads TGTGCCAGTAGACATGGACTTGGGACAGGGCCAAACTATGGCTACACCTTC.

CDR3 loop: CASRKGGQVDGYTF. CDR3 sequence (DNA): TGTGCCAGTAGAAAGGGAGGACAGGTGGATGGCTACACCTTC. The chain employs TRBV19 and TRBJ1-2; 7 nucleotides agree with TRBD1. The CDR3 consists of 14 residues. Trimming removed 6 bases from V and 6 bases from J; junction bases left unmatched: 10. The V gene's germline CDR1 is LNHDA and CDR2 SQIVND (reference sequence).

This sequence joins TRBV5-4 and TRBJ2-7, with 7 bases fitting TRBD1. This CDR3 spans 14 amino acids. Germline values: CDR1 SGHNT, CDR2 YYREEE (reference sequence). The J segment lost 0 bases and the V segment lost 3 bases, leaving 3 bases of the junction unmatched. The CDR3 DNA is TGTGCCAGCAGCTCGACAGGGACCTCCTACGAGCAGTACTTC. Translated: CASSSTGTSYEQYF.

The chain links TRBV6-1 to TRBJ1-5; TRBD1 is a possible D gene (6 bases). The CDR3 has 14 residues. Between the trimmed V and J ends, which lost 6 bases and 2 bases, there was a span of 11 bases. In germline, CDR1 is MNHNS, CDR2 SASEGT. CDR3 in amino acids: CASSRSGGNQPQHF. The CDR3 DNA is TGTGCCAGCAGCCGATCAGGGGGCAATCAGCCCCAGCATTTT.

The gene calls are TRBV7-6 and TRBJ2-7; D is possibly TRBD1 (6 bases). Germline lookup yields CDR1 SGHVS and CDR2 FNYEAQ. This CDR3 has 14 amino acids. V lost 5 bases to trimming and J lost 4 bases, with 15 bases between them. CDR3 region: CASSPTGYQYEQYF. The CDR3, as DNA: TGTGCCAGCAGCCCGACAGGATACCAATACGAGCAGTACTTC.

V and J are TRBV5-6 and TRBJ2-2, with 7 nucleotides matching TRBD2. Germline assignment: CDR1 SGHDT and CDR2 YYEEEE. The CDR3 sequence is 15 residues long. J lost 11 bases, V lost 0 bases, and 10 bases had no gene match. The DNA of the CDR3 is TGTGCCAGCAGCTTGGATGTAGGGAGGGTCGGAGAGCTGTTTTTT. It encodes CASSLDVGRVGELFF.

CDR3 region: CASSSPTGRETQYF. Written as DNA, the CDR3 is TGTGCCAGCAGCTCCCCGACAGGGAGGGAGACCCAGTACTTC. The rearrangement uses TRBV4-2 and TRBJ2-5; D might be TRBD1 (7 bases). Germline V gene sequence: CDR1 LGHNA, CDR2 YNFKEQ. V lost 5 bases to trimming and J lost 5 bases, with 15 bases between them. This CDR3 spans 14 amino acids.

The rearrangement joins TRBV19 to TRBJ2-1, with 11 bases that match TRBD2. Germline V CDR1 and CDR2: LNHDA, SQIVND (reference sequence). V was clipped by 5 bases and J by 0 bases; unmatched bases: 12. This CDR3 has 19 amino acids. The CDR3 DNA is TGTGCCAGTAGTTCACTCGGGACTAGCGGTCAGAGCTCCTACAATGAGCAGTTCTTC. Amino acid sequence: CASSSLGTSGQSSYNEQFF.

This clone was counted a few times. The chain employs TRBV9 and TRBJ1-2; no definite D call. V was trimmed by 6 bases and J by 2 bases, leaving 14 bases between them. The CDR3 runs to 14 residues. Germline V lookup: CDR1 SGDLS, CDR2 YYNGEE. The CDR3 is CASTTSGVNYGYTF. CDR3 DNA sequence: TGTGCCAGCACCACTTCAGGTGTAAACTATGGCTACACCTTC.

This rearrangement joins TRBV19 to TRBJ1-5, with 7 bases lining up with TRBD1. Germline CDR1 and CDR2: LNHDA and SQIVND (reference sequence). This CDR3 spans 14 amino acids. V was pared by 7 bases and J by 6 bases, with 9 bases of the junction left unmatched. For the CDR3, the DNA is TGTGCCAGTACCTACAGGGGAGAAGTTCAGCCCCAGCATTTT. Encoded protein: CASTYRGEVQPQHF. The variable domain in full, with the rest retrieved from reference TRBV19 and TRBJ1-5, is DGGITQSPKYLFRKEGQNVTLSCEQNLNHDAMYWYRQDPGQGLRLIYYSQIVNDFQKGDIAEGYSVSREKKESFPLTVTSAQKNPTAFYLCASTYRGEVQPQHFGDGTRLSIL.

A remark on this clone: Its ends do not fully match the called genes, so a read error is possible. The chain links TRBV6-1 to TRBJ2-2; weak D call: TRBD2 (5 bases). The CDR3 length is 14 residues. Germline loops: CDR1 MNHNS, CDR2 SASEGT. The CDR3 coding sequence is TGTGCCAGCAGGGAAGGACTCGGCACCGGGGAGCTGTTTTTT. Residues: CASREGLGTGELFF.

The chain couples TRBV15 to TRBJ2-3; 7 positions match TRBD2. The CDR3 is made up of 16 amino acids. CDR1 LNHNV and CDR2 YYDKDF come from the germline V gene (reference sequence). V lost 1 base to trimming and J lost 4 bases; unmatched junction nucleotides: 8. For the CDR3, the DNA is TGTGCCACCAGCAGAGCGGGCGGGAGATTCTCAGATACGCAGTATTTT. This translates into CATSRAGGRFSDTQYF.

In regard to this clone: This same CDR3 is encoded by further DNA sequences in the sample. This chain connects TRBV9 to TRBJ1-2; the D is unclear. The CDR3 totals 12 residues. CDR1 SGDLS and CDR2 YYNGEE come from the germline V gene. V lost 0 bases and J 5 bases, leaving 5 bases between the germline ends. In DNA form, the CDR3 reads TGTGCCAGCAGCGTAGAGGGTTATGGCTACACCTTC. As protein: CASSVEGYGYTF. The variable domain in full, with the rest retrieved from reference TRBV9 and TRBJ1-2, is DSGVTQTPKHLITATGQRVTLRCSPRSGDLSVYWYQQSLDQGLQFLIQYYNGEERAKGNILERFSAQQFPDLHSELNLSSLELGDSALYFCASSVEGYGYTFGSGTRLTVV.